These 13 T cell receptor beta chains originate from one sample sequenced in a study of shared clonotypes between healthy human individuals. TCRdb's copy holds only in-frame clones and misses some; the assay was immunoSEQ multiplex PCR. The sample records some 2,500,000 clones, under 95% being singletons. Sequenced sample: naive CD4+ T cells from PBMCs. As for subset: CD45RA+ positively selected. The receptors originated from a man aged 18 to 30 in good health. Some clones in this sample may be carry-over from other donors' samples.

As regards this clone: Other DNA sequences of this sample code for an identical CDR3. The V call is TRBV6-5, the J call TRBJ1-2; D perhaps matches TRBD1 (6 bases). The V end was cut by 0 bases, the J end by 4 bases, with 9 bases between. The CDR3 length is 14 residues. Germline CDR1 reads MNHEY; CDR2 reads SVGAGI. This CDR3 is CASSYSQGFYGYTF. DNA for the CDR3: TGTGCCAGCAGTTACTCGCAGGGGTTCTATGGCTACACCTTC.

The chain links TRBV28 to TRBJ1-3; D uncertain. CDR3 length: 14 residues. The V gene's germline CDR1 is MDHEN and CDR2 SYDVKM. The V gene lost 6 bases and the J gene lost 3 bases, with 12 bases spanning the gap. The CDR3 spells CASSPRRGGNTIYF. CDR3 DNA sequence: TGTGCCAGCAGCCCACGTCGGGGTGGAAACACCATATATTTT.

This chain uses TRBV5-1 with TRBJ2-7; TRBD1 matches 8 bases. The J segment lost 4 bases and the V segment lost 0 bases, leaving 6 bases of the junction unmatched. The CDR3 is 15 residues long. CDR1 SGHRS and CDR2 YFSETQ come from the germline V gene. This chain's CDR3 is CASSLGPGGRYEQYF. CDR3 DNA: TGCGCCAGCAGCTTGGGGCCAGGGGGCCGTTACGAGCAGTACTTC. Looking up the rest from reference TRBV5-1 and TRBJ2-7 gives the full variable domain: KAGVTQTPRYLIKTRGQQVTLSCSPISGHRSVSWYQQTPGQGLQFLFEYFSETQRNKGNFPGRFSGRQFSNSRSEMNVSTLELGDSALYLCASSLGPGGRYEQYFGPGTRLTVT.

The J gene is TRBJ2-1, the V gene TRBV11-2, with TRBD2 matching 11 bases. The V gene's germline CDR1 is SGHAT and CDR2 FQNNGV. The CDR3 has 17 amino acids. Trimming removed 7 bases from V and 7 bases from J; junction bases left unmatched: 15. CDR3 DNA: TGTGCCAGCACCGGTGTGAGGCGGCTAGCGGGAGGAAATGAGCAGTTCTTC. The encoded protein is CASTGVRRLAGGNEQFF.

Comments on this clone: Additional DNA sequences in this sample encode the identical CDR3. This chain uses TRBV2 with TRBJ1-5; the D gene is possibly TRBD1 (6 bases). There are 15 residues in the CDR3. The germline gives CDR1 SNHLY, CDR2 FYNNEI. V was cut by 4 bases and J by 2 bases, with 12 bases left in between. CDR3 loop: CASSVGGAGNQPQHF. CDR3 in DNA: TGTGCCAGCAGTGTGGGGGGGGCGGGCAATCAGCCCCAGCATTTT. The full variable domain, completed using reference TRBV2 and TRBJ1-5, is EPEVTQTPSHQVTQMGQEVILRCVPISNHLYFYWYRQILGQKVEFLVSFYNNEISEKSEIFDDQFSVERPDGSNFTLKIRSTKLEDSAMYFCASSVGGAGNQPQHFGDGTRLSIL.

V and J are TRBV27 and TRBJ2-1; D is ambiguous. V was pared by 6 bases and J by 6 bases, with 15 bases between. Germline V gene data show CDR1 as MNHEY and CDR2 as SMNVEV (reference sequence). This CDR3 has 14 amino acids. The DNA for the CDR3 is TGTGCCAGCAGGGGAAGGTCTCCCGGCAATGAGCAGTTCTTC. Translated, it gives CASRGRSPGNEQFF.

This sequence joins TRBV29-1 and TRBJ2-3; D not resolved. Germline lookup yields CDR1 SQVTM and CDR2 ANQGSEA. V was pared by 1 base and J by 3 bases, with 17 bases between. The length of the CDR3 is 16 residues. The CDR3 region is CSVEGEAQWGTDTQYF. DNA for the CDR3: TGCAGCGTTGAAGGGGAAGCCCAATGGGGAACAGATACGCAGTATTTT.

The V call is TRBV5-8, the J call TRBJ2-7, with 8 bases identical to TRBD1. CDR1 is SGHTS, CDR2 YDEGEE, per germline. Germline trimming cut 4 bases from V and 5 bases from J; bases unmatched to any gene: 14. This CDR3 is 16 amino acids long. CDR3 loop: CASSRQGFTLVDEQYF. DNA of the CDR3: TGTGCCAGCAGCCGACAGGGGTTCACGTTGGTGGACGAGCAGTACTTC.

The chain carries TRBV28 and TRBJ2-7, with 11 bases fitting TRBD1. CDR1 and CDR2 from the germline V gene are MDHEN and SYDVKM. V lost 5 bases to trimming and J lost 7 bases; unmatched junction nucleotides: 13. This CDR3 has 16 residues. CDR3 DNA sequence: TGTGCCAGCAGTCCTCTCTCGGGACAGGGGGGCAGGGAGCAGTACTTC. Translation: CASSPLSGQGGREQYF.

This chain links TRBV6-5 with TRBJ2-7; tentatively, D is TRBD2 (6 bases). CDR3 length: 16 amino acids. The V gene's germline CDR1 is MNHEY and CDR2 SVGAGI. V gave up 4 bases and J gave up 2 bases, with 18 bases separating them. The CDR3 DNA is TGTGCCAGCAGTTCCAAAACCCGGGAGAACCCCTACGAGCAGTACTTC. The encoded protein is CASSSKTRENPYEQYF.

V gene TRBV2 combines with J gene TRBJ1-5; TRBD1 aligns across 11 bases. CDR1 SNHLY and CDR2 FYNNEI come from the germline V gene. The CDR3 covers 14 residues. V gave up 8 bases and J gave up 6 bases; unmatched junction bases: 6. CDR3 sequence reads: CASGLGTGGQPQHF. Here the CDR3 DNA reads TGTGCCAGCGGGTTAGGGACAGGGGGTCAGCCCCAGCATTTT.

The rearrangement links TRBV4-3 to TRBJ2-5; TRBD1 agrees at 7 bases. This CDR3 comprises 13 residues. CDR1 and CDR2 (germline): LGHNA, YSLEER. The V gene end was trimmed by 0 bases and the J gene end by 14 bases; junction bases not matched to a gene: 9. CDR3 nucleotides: TGCGCCAGCAGCCAAGAGCGCCGGGACAGAGCCTACTTC. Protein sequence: CASSQERRDRAYF.

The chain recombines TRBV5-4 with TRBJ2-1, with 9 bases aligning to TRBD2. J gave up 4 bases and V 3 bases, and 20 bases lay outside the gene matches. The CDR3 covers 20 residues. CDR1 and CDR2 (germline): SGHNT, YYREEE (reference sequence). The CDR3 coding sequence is TGTGCCAGCAGCTCCTTGATCCCCAACCCCAGCGGGAGGACTTACAATGAGCAGTTCTTC. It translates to CASSSLIPNPSGRTYNEQFF.